Below are 22 T cell receptor beta chains sequenced from a single sample in a study of spatial heterogeneity in lung cancer. TCRdb called the 5' RACE reads again in MiXCR, with one record for every CDR3 protein. In the table there are under 30,000 distinct CDR3 sequences, 4.5% to 7.5% of which are singletons. The time point denotes: blood at routine non-recurrence follow-up after resection. Whole RNA was taken from tumor, nontumor lung or frozen PBMC; it was then sequenced unsorted. Sequences were derived from PBMCs, sampled at follow-up. The receptors were sampled from a male donor with early-stage non-small cell lung cancer.

This clonotype was counted between two and nine times. The chain combines TRBV5-4 with TRBJ2-2; 9 positions agree with TRBD2. CDR1 and CDR2 from the germline V gene are SGHNT and YYREEE (reference sequence). The CDR3 has 15 amino acids. V lost 8 bases and J lost 0; bases outside the gene matches: 5. The CDR3 loop is CASSSSGANTGELFF. The DNA for the CDR3 is TGTGCCAGTAGTTCTAGCGGGGCGAACACCGGGGAGCTGTTTTTT.

This clonotype was recorded many times. The V and J genes are TRBV5-6 and TRBJ1-1; no definite D call. The CDR3 contains 15 residues. Trimming removed 7 bases at V and 0 bases at J, with 16 bases between. Germline CDR1 and CDR2: SGHDT and YYEEEE. The CDR3 bases are TGTGCCAGCGCCCCTCTCCGGGGTCTGAACACTGAAGCTTTCTTT. This gives the protein CASAPLRGLNTEAFF.

The rearrangement joins TRBV4-2 to TRBJ2-7, with D possibly TRBD2 on 6 matching bases. Germline V gene lookup returns CDR1 LGHNA and CDR2 YNFKEQ. The CDR3 totals 16 residues. V was clipped by 0 bases and J by 2 bases, with 14 bases between them. The CDR3 reads CASSQDELAPPYEQYF. The CDR3 DNA is TGTGCCAGCAGCCAAGACGAGCTAGCGCCTCCCTACGAGCAGTACTTC.

The chain links TRBV19 to TRBJ2-3, with D unclear. With 5 bases removed from V and 5 bases from J, the gap between germline ends came to 11 bases. The CDR3 sequence is 13 residues long. Looked up from germline, CDR1 is LNHDA and CDR2 is SQIVND (reference sequence). The CDR3 sequence is CASSASIQDTQYF. The CDR3 DNA sequence: TGTGCCAGTAGTGCGTCTATTCAAGATACGCAGTATTTT.

This clonotype showed up many times. The genes are TRBV6-6 and TRBJ1-1, with no clear D. Germline assignment: CDR1 MNHNY and CDR2 SVGAGI (reference sequence). This CDR3 is 12 amino acids long. Trimming removed 6 bases from V and 1 base from J, with 6 bases in between. The CDR3 bases are TGTGCCAGCAGACCACGGAACACTGAAGCTTTCTTT. Translating it yields CASRPRNTEAFF.

This clonotype was found many times. The chain is built from TRBV24-1 and TRBJ2-5; the D is unclear. The CDR3 consists of 13 residues. CDR1 and CDR2 (germline): KGHDR, SFDVKD. V was pared by 3 bases and J by 5 bases, with 9 bases between. The CDR3 region is CATSDRRPETQYF. The CDR3 coding sequence is TGTGCCACCAGTGATCGGCGTCCCGAGACCCAGTACTTC.

The V and J genes are TRBV23-1 and TRBJ2-6, with TRBD1 identical over 11 bases. TRBV23-1 is identified as an open reading frame with a role that is uncertain. The CDR3 consists of 19 residues. With V trimmed by 2 bases and J by 3 bases, 9 bases remained unmatched. The CDR3 is CASSQPKRTGGYGANVLTF. CDR3 sequence (DNA): TGCGCCAGCAGTCAACCGAAAAGGACAGGGGGCTATGGGGCCAACGTCCTGACTTTC.

This clonotype has only a few counts. This chain uses TRBV4-3 with TRBJ2-2; 8 bases are shared with TRBD2. The J segment lost 5 bases and the V segment lost 1 base, leaving 6 bases of the junction unmatched. From germline, CDR1 is LGHNA and CDR2 YSLEER. The CDR3 runs to 16 residues. CDR3 amino acids: CASSQGSIAGTGELFF. CDR3 in DNA: TGCGCCAGCAGCCAAGGATCAATAGCGGGGACCGGGGAGCTGTTTTTT.

This clonotype was seen ten or more times. J is TRBJ1-4 and V is TRBV12-3 or TRBV12-4, with D tentatively TRBD1 (5 bases). With 3 bases removed from V and 4 bases from J, the gap between germline ends came to 12 bases. The CDR3 spans 15 residues. The CDR3: CASSLGQGFNEKLFF. The CDR3 nucleotides read TGTGCCAGCAGTTTGGGGCAGGGATTTAATGAAAAACTGTTTTTT.

This clonotype was counted between two and nine times. The gene calls are TRBV20-1 and TRBJ2-5; 10 bases are shared with TRBD1. The CDR3 is made up of 18 amino acids. Trimming took 4 bases from V and 1 from J; bases not matched to a gene: 15. Germline V gives CDR1 DFQATT, CDR2 SNEGSKA (reference sequence). The CDR3 reads CSANSIRRGQGSQETQYF. In DNA form, the CDR3 reads TGCAGTGCTAACTCCATCCGTCGGGGACAGGGGTCCCAAGAGACCCAGTACTTC.

The sample holds many counts of this clonotype. The chain links TRBV7-9 to TRBJ2-5, with D possibly being TRBD2 (7 bases). Trimming took 5 bases from V and 1 from J, leaving 14 bases between them. This CDR3 spans 15 amino acids. Germline V lookup: CDR1 SEHNR, CDR2 FQNEAQ (reference sequence). This CDR3 reads CASSPRGAPQETQYF. The CDR3, as DNA: TGTGCCAGCAGCCCCCGGGGGGCCCCCCAAGAGACCCAGTACTTC.

A remark on this clonotype: A much larger clone lies one base from this, so it may be a read error. This chain uses TRBV29-1 with TRBJ2-4; 9 bases are shared with TRBD2. The length of the CDR3 is 15 residues. CDR1 SQVTM and CDR2 ANQGSEA come from the germline V gene. The CDR3 here is CGVCGIAGVGDIQYF. CDR3 sequence (DNA): TGCGGCGTGTGCGGGATAGCGGGAGTAGGCGACATTCAGTACTTC. The whole variable domain, filled in from reference TRBV29-1 and TRBJ2-4, reads SAVISQKPSRDICQRGTSLTIQCQVDSQVTMMFWYRQQPGQSLTLIATANQGSEATYESGFVIDKFPISRPNLTFSTLTVSNMSPEDSSIYLCGVCGIAGVGDIQYFGAGTRLSVL.

The chain uses TRBV6-5 and TRBJ2-7; perhaps TRBD2 as D (5 bases). The CDR3 is 13 amino acids. The germline V and J ends were trimmed by 8 bases and 7 bases, with 18 bases remaining between them. Germline loops: CDR1 MNHEY, CDR2 SVGAGI. CDR3 amino acids: CASRVEGSREQYF. CDR3 sequence (DNA): TGTGCCAGCCGGGTTGAGGGATCTAGAGAGCAGTACTTC.

In its sample, this clonotype was seen many times. This chain connects TRBV24-1 to TRBJ1-5; possibly TRBD1 for D (6 bases). V lost 7 bases and J 7 bases, leaving 13 bases between the germline ends. CDR3 length equals 13 residues. The V gene's germline CDR1 is KGHDR and CDR2 SFDVKD. The CDR3 bases are TGTGCCACCAGCCGGGACAACATACAGCCCCAGCATTTT. Protein product: CATSRDNIQPQHF.

A remark on this clonotype: Given a much more abundant clone one base away, this may be a read error. This chain uses TRBV5-6 with TRBJ1-5; either TRBD1 or TRBD2 may fit D (6 bases each). TRBJ2-3 matches the DNA end more closely, so the J call is doubtful. The CDR3 covers 16 residues. Germline V gene lookup returns CDR1 SGHDT and CDR2 YYEEEE. The CDR3 is CASSLMSGAPNQPQYF. DNA for the CDR3: TGTGCCAGCAGCTTGATGTCGGGGGCCCCCAATCAGCCCCAGTATTTT.

The chain employs TRBV18 and TRBJ1-1; possibly TRBD1 for D (5 bases). The CDR3 sequence is 13 residues long. Deletions cut 3 bases from V and 5 bases from J, with 10 bases between. Germline CDR1 is KGHSH and CDR2 is LQKENI. The CDR3 loop reads CASSPRDVTEAFF. As DNA, the CDR3 is TGTGCCAGCTCACCTAGGGACGTGACTGAAGCTTTCTTT.

This clonotype was observed many times. The chain is built from TRBV29-1 and TRBJ2-5; no firm D call. The CDR3 is 14 residues long. Trimming took off 6 bases at V and 4 bases at J, with 18 bases between the two ends. Germline assignment: CDR1 SQVTM and CDR2 ANQGSEA. CDR3 residues: CSVAGEVGVETQYF. The DNA for the CDR3 is TGCAGCGTCGCAGGAGAAGTTGGTGTAGAGACCCAGTACTTC.

This clonotype was observed a handful of times. The rearrangement joins TRBV3-1 to TRBJ2-4; 8 bases line up with TRBD1. CDR1 and CDR2 from the germline V gene are LGHDT and YNNKEL (reference sequence). The CDR3 length is 13 residues. Trimming removed 4 bases from V and 10 bases from J; junction bases left unmatched: 6. CDR3 amino acids: CASSPTGTGIQYF. CDR3 coding DNA: TGTGCCAGCAGCCCGACCGGGACAGGAATTCAGTACTTC. The variable domain in full, with the rest retrieved from reference TRBV3-1 and TRBJ2-4, is DTAVSQTPKYLVTQMGNDKSIKCEQNLGHDTMYWYKQDSKKFLKIMFSYNNKELIINETVPNRFSPKSPDKAHLNLHINSLELGDSAVYFCASSPTGTGIQYFGAGTRLSVL.

The V and J genes are TRBV7-9 and TRBJ2-3; possible D gene TRBD2, 5 bases. Per germline, CDR1 SEHNR and CDR2 FQNEAQ (reference sequence). The V end lost 6 bases, the J end lost 4 bases, and 11 bases lay between the germline ends. The CDR3 has 13 amino acids. Here the CDR3 reads CASSSSRSDTQYF. The CDR3 region has the DNA TGTGCCAGCAGTTCTAGCAGGTCAGATACGCAGTATTTT.

This clonotype was found many times. The chain links TRBV10-3 to TRBJ2-7, with 12 nucleotides matching TRBD1. The V and J ends lost 4 bases and 0 bases, in that order; junction bases with no gene match: 10. Germline-derived CDR1 and CDR2 are ENHRY and SYGVKD. This CDR3 contains 18 residues. In DNA form, the CDR3 reads TGTGCCATCAGTGGTCCGGGACAGGGGGCTCTTAGCTCCTACGAGCAGTACGTC. Translating it yields CAISGPGQGALSSYEQYV.

In this sample, this clonotype turned up many times. The V and J genes are TRBV28 and TRBJ1-1; D is unresolved. This CDR3 spans 14 amino acids. CDR1 MDHEN and CDR2 SYDVKM come from the germline V gene. V was clipped by 3 bases and J by 0 bases, with 8 bases between them. The CDR3 sequence: CASSLIRVNTEAFF. The CDR3 nucleotides read TGTGCCAGCAGTTTGATACGGGTGAACACTGAAGCTTTCTTT.

This chain joins TRBV24-1 and TRBJ2-6, with D tentatively TRBD1 (5 bases). The CDR3 totals 15 residues. CDR1 KGHDR and CDR2 SFDVKD come from the germline V gene. V lost 4 bases and J lost 4, with 10 bases in between. As DNA, the CDR3 is TGTGCCACCAGTGACCAGGGTGGCGGGGCCAACGTCCTGACTTTC. This codes for CATSDQGGGANVLTF.